The next 32 T cell receptor beta chains were all read from a single sample in a study of T cells in Graves' hyperthyroidism and ophthalmopathy. Amplification targeted TCR beta CDR3 regions from RNA transcripts. Primed by the HTBI set, a first-round RT-PCR was run on the TCR CDR3. MiXCR, run by TCRdb on the multiplex PCR reads, gives a single entry per CDR3 protein. This table holds 300,000 to 350,000 distinct CDR3 sequences, more than 11% found once. The specimen sequenced was blood. These receptor sequences come from a woman between 25 and 40 years old with Graves' hyperthyroidism.

This clonotype has at least ten counts. V is TRBV28 and J is TRBJ2-2; 7 nucleotides agree with TRBD2. Germline assignment: CDR1 MDHEN and CDR2 SYDVKM. The CDR3 contains 17 residues. V lost 2 bases and J lost 0; bases outside the gene matches: 6. The CDR3 sequence: CASSLAGAFANTGELFF. CDR3 bases: TGTGCCAGCAGTTTAGCGGGAGCTTTCGCGAACACCGGGGAGCTGTTTTTT.

This clonotype was seen at least ten times. This chain links TRBV6-1 with TRBJ2-2; D uncertain. CDR3 length equals 13 residues. Trimming pared 5 bases from V and 7 bases from J, leaving 11 bases between. In germline, CDR1 is MNHNS, CDR2 SASEGT. The CDR3 nucleotides read TGTGCCAGCAGTTACGGGCAACACGGGGAGCTGTTTTTT. Translated: CASSYGQHGELFF.

This clonotype was counted ten times or more. This chain uses TRBV20-1 with TRBJ1-6; 9 bases map to TRBD1. The CDR3 consists of 15 residues. V gave up 6 bases and J gave up 9 bases; unmatched junction bases: 12. Germline CDR1 and CDR2: DFQATT and SNEGSKA (reference sequence). For the CDR3, the DNA is TGCAGTGCCACAGGGGGCGAAATTGAGACTTCACCCCTCCACTTT. Protein: CSATGGEIETSPLHF.

The V gene is TRBV3-1, the J gene TRBJ2-3; no firm D call. This CDR3 spans 11 amino acids. Trimming removed 0 bases from V and 11 bases from J, with 6 bases in between. Germline loops: CDR1 LGHDT, CDR2 YNNKEL (reference sequence). The CDR3 spells CASSQEIMQYF. The CDR3 nucleotides read TGTGCCAGCAGCCAAGAGATAATGCAGTATTTT.

This clonotype has ten or more counts. The chain carries TRBV30 and TRBJ1-6, with 7 bases identical to TRBD1. In germline, CDR1 is GTSNPN, CDR2 SVGIG (reference sequence). The CDR3 contains 14 residues. V shed 4 bases, J shed 9 bases, and the junction held 9 bases outside the gene matches. The CDR3 nucleotides are TGTGCCTGGATGGTGACAGGGCTTCTTTCACCCCTCCACTTT. Residues: CAWMVTGLLSPLHF.

This clonotype appeared a few times. J is TRBJ2-1 and V is TRBV29-1; D is ambiguous. Germline CDR1 SQVTM, CDR2 ANQGSEA. This CDR3 contains 12 residues. The V end lost 0 bases, the J end lost 9 bases, and 9 bases lay between the germline ends. CDR3 nucleotide sequence: TGCAGCGTTGAAGATCACTTCTTTGAGCAGTTCTTC. Residues: CSVEDHFFEQFF.

This clonotype was detected only a few times. This chain uses TRBV19 with TRBJ1-1; D uncertain. In germline, CDR1 is LNHDA, CDR2 SQIVND (reference sequence). This CDR3 is built from 13 residues. Trimming took 7 bases from V and 1 from J, leaving 10 bases between them. The CDR3 region is CASTRAPNTEAFF. In DNA, the CDR3 is TGTGCCAGTACCCGGGCCCCGAACACTGAAGCTTTCTTT.

This clonotype was observed a few times. This rearrangement joins TRBV19 to TRBJ2-2; 12 bases agree with TRBD2. CDR3 size: 21 residues. Looked up from germline, CDR1 is LNHDA and CDR2 is SQIVND (reference sequence). The V gene end was trimmed by 3 bases and the J gene end by 5 bases; junction bases not matched to a gene: 19. The CDR3 region has the DNA TGTGCCAGTAGTATCCTAGCGGGAGGGCTTTTGTTGCCCACCCGGACCGGGGAGCTGTTTTTT. It translates to CASSILAGGLLLPTRTGELFF.

The rearrangement links TRBV4-1 to TRBJ2-2; possible D gene TRBD2, 6 bases. CDR3 length: 15 amino acids. CDR1 and CDR2 (germline): MGHRA, YSYEKL. With 4 bases removed from V and 0 bases from J, the gap between germline ends came to 9 bases. The CDR3 nucleotides read TGCGCCAGCAGCCTAGCGGCTTCGAACACCGGGGAGCTGTTTTTT. Its translation: CASSLAASNTGELFF.

This clonotype was seen a few times. This chain joins TRBV20-1 and TRBJ2-5; D may correspond to TRBD1 or TRBD2 (5 bases each). V gave up 3 bases and J gave up 4 bases, with 12 bases separating them. The CDR3 is 13 amino acids. The germline V gene has CDR1 DFQATT and CDR2 SNEGSKA (reference sequence). The CDR3 spells CSARSSGRETQYF. Written as DNA, the CDR3 is TGCAGTGCTAGGTCATCAGGGAGAGAGACCCAGTACTTC.

This clonotype was detected only a few times. This sequence joins TRBV6-2 or TRBV6-3 and TRBJ2-3; tentatively, D is TRBD2 (6 bases). Per the germline V gene, CDR1 is MNHEY and CDR2 is SVGEGT. The ends were cut back, 4 bases at V and 4 bases at J, with 15 bases in the middle. This CDR3 has 15 residues. CDR3 nucleotide sequence: TGTGCCAGCAGTTTCGGGATCGGGGGATCAGATACGCAGTATTTT. This codes for CASSFGIGGSDTQYF.

This clonotype came up many times. CDR3 in DNA: TGTGCCAGCAGCCCTACACAGGGGGCAAATCAGCCCCAGCATTTT. Amino acids: CASSPTQGANQPQHF. This sequence joins TRBV12-3 or TRBV12-4 and TRBJ1-5; 9 bases line up with TRBD1. CDR3 size: 15 residues. The V gene end was trimmed by 6 bases and the J gene end by 4 bases; junction bases not matched to a gene: 7.

The sample holds a few counts of this clonotype. The chain uses TRBV20-1 and TRBJ2-7; D not resolved. The V end lost 3 bases, the J end lost 9 bases, and 21 bases lay between the germline ends. Germline V gene data show CDR1 as DFQATT and CDR2 as SNEGSKA (reference sequence). The CDR3 has 14 amino acids. CDR3 amino acids: CSASIEPHLRGQYF. DNA of the CDR3: TGCAGTGCTAGTATTGAGCCTCACCTGAGAGGGCAGTACTTC.

This clonotype has just a few counts. The chain has TRBV20-1 and TRBJ2-1; a weak D match, TRBD2 (6 bases). The CDR3 loop spans 10 amino acids. CDR1 is DFQATT and CDR2 is SNEGSKA in the germline V gene (reference sequence). Trimming removed 5 bases at V and 15 bases at J, with 14 bases between. The CDR3 DNA sequence: TGCAGTGCTGGGGGGTGGAGCGGGTTCTTC. Amino acid sequence: CSAGGWSGFF.

The chain combines TRBV14 with TRBJ1-1, with TRBD1 as a possible D gene (5 bases). V lost 5 bases, J lost 4 bases, and 14 bases lay in between. Looked up from germline, CDR1 is SGHDN and CDR2 is FVKESK. The CDR3 loop spans 14 amino acids. Here the CDR3 reads CASSDTGGGTEAFF. The CDR3 DNA is TGTGCCAGCAGCGACACGGGTGGGGGCACTGAAGCTTTCTTT.

This clonotype has more than one count but fewer than ten. This sequence joins TRBV20-1 and TRBJ2-2, with 11 bases identical to TRBD1. This CDR3 has 15 residues. The V gene end was trimmed by 0 bases and the J gene end by 7 bases; junction bases not matched to a gene: 4. The germline CDR1 and CDR2 sequences are DFQATT and SNEGSKA (reference sequence). The CDR3 DNA reads TGCAGTGCTAGAGACGGACAGGGGGCAATCGGGGAGCTGTTTTTT. Residues: CSARDGQGAIGELFF.

This clonotype was recorded a few times. The chain uses TRBV6-1 and TRBJ2-7; 9 nucleotides line up with TRBD1. CDR3 size: 14 residues. V lost 6 bases and J lost 2; bases outside the gene matches: 5. CDR1 is MNHNS and CDR2 is SASEGT in the germline V gene. The CDR3 protein is CASSRDREAYEQYF. The CDR3, as DNA: TGTGCCAGCAGCCGGGACAGGGAGGCCTACGAGCAGTACTTC.

The chain combines TRBV3-1 with TRBJ2-1; maybe TRBD2 (7 bases). The CDR3 has 15 amino acids. Germline V lookup: CDR1 LGHDT, CDR2 YNNKEL (reference sequence). Trimming stripped 4 bases from V and 7 bases from J, with 17 bases between. CDR3 in DNA: TGTGCCAGCAGCCCCCATGGGGGAGGGGGGAATGAGCAGTTCTTC. This codes for CASSPHGGGGNEQFF.

This clonotype was observed many times. The DNA of the CDR3 is TGCGCCAGCAGCTTGTCCGTCAGTGTGGAGGAGCAGTACTTC. It encodes CASSLSVSVEEQYF. The V call is TRBV5-1, the J call TRBJ2-7, with unresolved D. Per germline, CDR1 SGHRS and CDR2 YFSETQ. Trimming left V 1 base short and J 7 bases short, with 15 bases between. The CDR3 consists of 14 residues.

This clonotype occurred a few times. This chain uses TRBV30 with TRBJ1-1; maybe TRBD1 (5 bases). This CDR3 contains 13 residues. The germline V gene has CDR1 GTSNPN and CDR2 SVGIG (reference sequence). Between the trimmed V and J ends, which lost 5 bases and 2 bases, there was a span of 12 bases. The CDR3 sequence: CAWGGLRNTEAFF. The CDR3 coding sequence is TGTGCCTGGGGGGGACTGAGAAACACTGAAGCTTTCTTT.

The chain employs TRBV4-3 and TRBJ1-1; no reliable D call. The CDR3 spans 15 residues. The V end was cut by 0 bases, the J end by 3 bases, with 11 bases between. CDR1 LGHNA and CDR2 YSLEER come from the germline V gene. In nucleotides, the CDR3 is TGCGCCAGCAGCCAAGATCGTGTTGAAGACACTGAAGCTTTCTTT. Translating gives CASSQDRVEDTEAFF.

The chain is built from TRBV7-9 and TRBJ2-1, with a tentative D call TRBD2 (6 bases). The CDR3 consists of 16 residues. The V and J ends lost 1 base and 6 bases respectively, with 16 bases between them. Per the germline V gene, CDR1 is SEHNR and CDR2 is FQNEAQ (reference sequence). CDR3 protein: CASSLVSGRASNEQFF. Here the CDR3 DNA reads TGTGCCAGCAGCTTAGTGTCCGGGAGAGCCTCCAATGAGCAGTTCTTC.

The chain carries TRBV6-5 and TRBJ1-1; 7 nucleotides match TRBD1. In germline, CDR1 is MNHEY, CDR2 SVGAGI. This CDR3 is 17 amino acids long. V lost 0 bases and J lost 0; bases outside the gene matches: 7. CDR3 in DNA: TGTGCCAGCAGTTACTCGAACAGGGGTCGTTTGAACACTGAAGCTTTCTTT. Translation gives CASSYSNRGRLNTEAFF.

This clonotype was seen at least ten times. V and J are TRBV19 and TRBJ2-7; TRBD1 matches at 8 bases. This CDR3 region has 13 residues. Per germline, CDR1 LNHDA and CDR2 SQIVND (reference sequence). The V and J ends lost 3 bases and 4 bases, in that order; junction bases with no gene match: 2. The CDR3 DNA sequence: TGTGCCAGTAGTATGAACAGGGGGTACGAGCAGTACTTC. This encodes CASSMNRGYEQYF. Full variable domain (rest looked up from reference TRBV19 and TRBJ2-7): DGGITQSPKYLFRKEGQNVTLSCEQNLNHDAMYWYRQDPGQGLRLIYYSQIVNDFQKGDIAEGYSVSREKKESFPLTVTSAQKNPTAFYLCASSMNRGYEQYFGPGTRLTVT.

This clonotype showed up many times. This chain uses TRBV11-2 with TRBJ2-3; 11 bases line up with TRBD2. The length of the CDR3 is 18 residues. Trimming took 1 base from V and 2 from J; bases not matched to a gene: 8. Germline-derived CDR1 and CDR2 are SGHAT and FQNNGV. The CDR3 is CASSLGSSGRPLTDTQYF. Written as DNA, the CDR3 is TGTGCCAGCAGCTTAGGGTCTAGCGGGAGGCCTCTCACAGATACGCAGTATTTT.

This clonotype was counted many times. The V gene is TRBV6-2 or TRBV6-3, the J gene TRBJ2-7; D is possibly TRBD1 (6 bases). Germline assignment: CDR1 MNHEY and CDR2 SVGEGT. The germline V and J ends were trimmed by 2 bases and 2 bases, with 10 bases remaining between them. The CDR3 is made up of 14 amino acids. CDR3 sequence: CASSYPGQTYEQYF. The CDR3 DNA follows: TGTGCCAGCAGTTACCCGGGACAAACCTACGAGCAGTACTTC.

The sample holds many counts of this clonotype. The V call is TRBV15, the J call TRBJ2-2; D possibly corresponds to TRBD2 (6 bases). CDR1 LNHNV and CDR2 YYDKDF come from the germline V gene (reference sequence). V lost 1 base to trimming and J lost 6 bases, with 9 bases between them. This CDR3 region has 14 residues. CDR3 loop: CATSRASVAGELFF. For the CDR3, the DNA is TGTGCCACCAGCAGAGCTAGCGTCGCCGGGGAGCTGTTTTTT.

The chain has TRBV5-8 and TRBJ1-5, with a weak D call TRBD1 (6 bases). Germline assignment: CDR1 SGHTS and CDR2 YDEGEE. The length of the CDR3 is 15 residues. V was trimmed by 2 bases and J by 5 bases, leaving 14 bases between them. Here the CDR3 DNA reads TGTGCCAGCAGCTTTTTTAGCGGGGGGCATCAGCCCCAGCATTTT. Its protein is CASSFFSGGHQPQHF.

This clonotype was seen at least ten times. The chain uses TRBV28 and TRBJ1-2; a possible D gene is TRBD1 (6 bases). The CDR3 sequence is 13 residues long. Trimming stripped 11 bases from V and 6 bases from J, with 19 bases between. Germline CDR1 is MDHEN and CDR2 is SYDVKM. As DNA, the CDR3 is TGTGCCGGACGCCAGGGGAAGGGGGATGGCTACACCTTC. It codes for CAGRQGKGDGYTF.

V usage is TRBV12-3 or TRBV12-4 and J usage is TRBJ2-5; 8 positions match TRBD1. The J segment lost 4 bases and the V segment lost 7 bases, leaving 5 bases of the junction unmatched. The CDR3 is 13 residues long. CDR3 residues: CASNRGWGETQYF. The DNA for the CDR3 is TGTGCCAGCAACAGGGGGTGGGGAGAGACCCAGTACTTC.

This clonotype was observed many times. The chain is built from TRBV7-2 and TRBJ2-7; 10 nucleotides line up with TRBD1. With V trimmed by 8 bases and J by 6 bases, 13 bases remained unmatched. CDR1 and CDR2 from the germline V gene are SGHTA and FQGNSA. The CDR3 loop spans 15 amino acids. The CDR3 region is CASARGGTGVVEQYF. The CDR3 DNA sequence: TGTGCCAGCGCACGGGGGGGGACAGGGGTGGTCGAGCAGTACTTC. The full variable domain, its missing parts supplied by reference TRBV7-2 and TRBJ2-7, is GAGVSQSPSNKVTEKGKDVELRCDPISGHTALYWYRQSLGQGLEFLIYFQGNSAPDKSGLPSDRFSAERTGGSVSTLTIQRTQQEDSAVYLCASARGGTGVVEQYFGPGTRLTVT.

This clonotype turned up a few times. The V gene is TRBV24-1, the J gene TRBJ2-1, with D perhaps matching TRBD1 or TRBD2 (5 bases each). Trimming took 3 bases from V and 9 from J, leaving 20 bases between them. The CDR3 has 16 residues. Germline V lookup: CDR1 KGHDR, CDR2 SFDVKD. CDR3 coding DNA: TGTGCCACCAGTGATAAAACCGGGGCAGGGTCCAGTGAGCAGTTCTTC. It translates to CATSDKTGAGSSEQFF.